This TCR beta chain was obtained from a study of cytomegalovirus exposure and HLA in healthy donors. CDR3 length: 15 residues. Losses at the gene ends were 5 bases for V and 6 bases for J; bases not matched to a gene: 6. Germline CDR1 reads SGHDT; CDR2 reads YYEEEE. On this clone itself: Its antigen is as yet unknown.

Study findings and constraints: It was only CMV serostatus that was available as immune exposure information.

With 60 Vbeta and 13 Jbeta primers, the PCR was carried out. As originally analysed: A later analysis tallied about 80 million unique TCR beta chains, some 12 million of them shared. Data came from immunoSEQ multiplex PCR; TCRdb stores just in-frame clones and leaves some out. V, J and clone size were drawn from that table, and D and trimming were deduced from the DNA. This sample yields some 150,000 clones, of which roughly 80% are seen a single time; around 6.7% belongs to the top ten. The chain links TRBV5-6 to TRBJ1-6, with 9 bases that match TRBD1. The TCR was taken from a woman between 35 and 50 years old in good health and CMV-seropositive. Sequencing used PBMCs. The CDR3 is CASRAQGAGNSPLHF. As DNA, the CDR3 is TGTGCCAGCAGAGCACAGGGGGCCGGTAATTCACCCCTCCACTTT.